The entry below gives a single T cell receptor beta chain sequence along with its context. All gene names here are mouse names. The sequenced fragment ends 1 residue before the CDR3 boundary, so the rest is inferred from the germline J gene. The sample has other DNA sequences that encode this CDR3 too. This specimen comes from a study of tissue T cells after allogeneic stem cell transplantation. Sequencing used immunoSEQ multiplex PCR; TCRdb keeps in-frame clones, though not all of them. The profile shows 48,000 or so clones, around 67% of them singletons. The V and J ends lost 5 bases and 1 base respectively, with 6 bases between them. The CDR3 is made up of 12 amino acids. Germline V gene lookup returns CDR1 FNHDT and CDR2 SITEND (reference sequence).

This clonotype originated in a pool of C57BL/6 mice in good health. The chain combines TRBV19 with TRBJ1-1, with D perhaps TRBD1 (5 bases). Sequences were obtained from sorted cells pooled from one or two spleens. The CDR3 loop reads CASRQGNTEVFF. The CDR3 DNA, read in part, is TGTGCCAGCAGGCAGGGAAACACAGAAGTCTTC.